Given below is one T cell receptor (beta chain) in context. This entry belongs to a study of cytomegalovirus exposure and HLA in healthy donors. This CDR3 has 14 amino acids. Germline V lookup: CDR1 SQVTM, CDR2 ANQGSEA. V was pared by 4 bases and J by 2 bases, with 13 bases between. This PCR relied on a set of 60 Vbeta primers and 13 Jbeta primers. Clones were sequenced by immunoSEQ multiplex PCR, and TCRdb holds only the in-frame ones, with some missing. The profile shows about 130,000 clones, 65% to 90% of them singletons. The sample taken for sequencing was PBMCs. The genes are TRBV29-1 and TRBJ2-3; possibly TRBD2 for D (6 bases). The receptor's source is a girl aged 2 to 9 in good health and CMV-seronegative. CDR3 DNA: TGCAGCGTTGTGATTAGCGGACACACAGATACGCAGTATTTT. Translation gives CSVVISGHTDTQYF.